The rows below give T cell receptor beta chains drawn from one sample of a study of chemoradiotherapy in HPV16-positive cancers. Profiled with immunoSEQ multiplex PCR; TCRdb holds only in-frame clones, not every one. This sample carries 9,500 to 13,000 clones, roughly 92% of them seen once, and the ten largest clones take over 1.5%. The specimen comprised blood, sampled from a patient who underwent chemoradiotherapy. Source of these receptors: a human donor with HPV-associated anogenital cancer. CDR3s include the opening cysteine and the closing phenylalanine or tryptophan. The D gene is left open where the match is weak. A clone size is listed for some rows: how often the clone was seen (once, few, many), or a class if it is expanded.

TRBJ1-6	-	TRBV29-1	13	-	CSVEAGPNSPLHF	TGCAGCGTTGAAGCGGGGCCTAATTCACCCCTCCACTTT
TRBJ2-3	TRBD2	TRBV13	19	-	CASSSSGTSGGEDTDTQYF	TGTGCCAGCAGCAGTTCCGGGACTAGCGGGGGGGAAGACACAGATACGCAGTATTTT
TRBJ2-2	-	TRBV27	14	-	CASSLSGSTGELFF	TGTGCCAGCAGTTTATCGGGTAGCACCGGGGAGCTGTTTTTT
TRBJ2-7	-	TRBV29-1	15	-	CSVARPGQGGYEQYF	TGCAGCGTTGCCCGGCCCGGGCAGGGTGGGTACGAGCAGTACTTC
TRBJ1-4	-	TRBV7-2	15	-	CASSAGSLGNEKLFF	TGTGCCAGCAGCGCGGGGAGTCTGGGTAATGAAAAACTGTTTTTT
TRBJ2-7	-	TRBV15	13	-	CATSPLTLYEQYF	TGTGCCACCAGCCCGCTGACCCTCTACGAGCAGTACTTC
TRBJ2-3	-	TRBV13	15	-	CASSQNRVSTDTQYF	TGTGCCAGCAGCCAAAACAGGGTTAGCACAGATACGCAGTATTTT
TRBJ2-1	-	TRBV7-2	14	-	CASSRDTSYNEQFF	TGTGCCAGCAGCCGGGACACTTCCTACAATGAGCAGTTCTTC
TRBJ1-1	-	TRBV7-9	13	-	CASSLVDDTEAFF	TGTGCCAGCAGCTTAGTAGATGACACTGAAGCTTTCTTT
TRBJ1-2	-	TRBV30	13	-	CAWTFFGPNEDTF	TGTGCCTGGACCTTCTTCGGACCAAACGAGGACACCTTC
TRBJ2-7	-	TRBV9	13	-	CASSEHLKGEQYF	TGTGCCAGCAGCGAACACCTCAAGGGTGAGCAGTACTTC
TRBJ2-5	-	TRBV9	12	-	CASSTRSGTQYF	TGTGCCAGCAGCACCCGGAGTGGGACCCAGTACTTC
TRBJ2-1	-	TRBV5-6	15	-	CASSYGGGYPNEQFF	TGTGCCAGCAGCTACGGCGGGGGCTACCCTAATGAGCAGTTCTTC
TRBJ2-1	TRBD2	TRBV6-1	18	-	CASSDELAGGKPGAEQFF	TGTGCCAGCAGTGACGAACTAGCGGGGGGAAAACCTGGCGCTGAGCAGTTCTTC
TRBJ2-2	-	TRBV7-6	11	-	CASSSGRELFF	TGTGCCAGCAGCTCCGGAAGGGAGCTGTTTTTT
TRBJ2-3	TRBD2	TRBV6-4	16	few	CASSDGTSGGADTQYF	TGTGCCAGCAGTGACGGGACTAGCGGGGGGGCAGATACGCAGTATTTT
TRBJ2-5	TRBD2	TRBV6-1	15	-	CASSELAGGPETQYF	TGTGCCAGCAGTGAACTAGCGGGGGGGCCAGAGACCCAGTACTTC
TRBJ1-6	-	TRBV11-3	17	-	CASSLAPGLGPYSPLHF	TGTGCCAGCAGCTTAGCCCCAGGGTTAGGACCGTATTCACCCCTCCACTTT
TRBJ1-1	-	TRBV5-1	13	few	CASSGLPETEAFF	TGCGCCAGCAGCGGCCTCCCGGAGACTGAAGCTTTCTTT
TRBJ2-1	-	TRBV14	14	-	CASSQRQGGNEQFF	TGTGCCAGCAGCCAAAGGCAGGGGGGCAATGAGCAGTTCTTC
TRBJ2-7	TRBD1	TRBV7-3	15	-	CASSLRTGLAYEQYF	TGTGCCAGCAGCTTAAGGACAGGGTTGGCCTACGAGCAGTACTTC
TRBJ1-2	-	TRBV6-6	15	-	CASSYLSATNYGYTF	TGTGCCAGCAGTTACTTGTCAGCCACGAACTATGGCTACACCTTC
TRBJ2-7	TRBD1	TRBV5-1	14	-	CASSQGQGFDEQYF	TGCGCCAGCAGCCAGGGACAGGGGTTCGACGAGCAGTACTTC
TRBJ1-1	TRBD1	TRBV30	15	-	CASKSRDRPRSEAFF	TGTGCCTCCAAAAGCCGGGACAGGCCGAGGAGTGAAGCTTTCTTT
TRBJ2-5	-	TRBV29-1	13	-	CSAAGQIQETQYF	TGCAGCGCGGCGGGACAGATCCAAGAGACCCAGTACTTC